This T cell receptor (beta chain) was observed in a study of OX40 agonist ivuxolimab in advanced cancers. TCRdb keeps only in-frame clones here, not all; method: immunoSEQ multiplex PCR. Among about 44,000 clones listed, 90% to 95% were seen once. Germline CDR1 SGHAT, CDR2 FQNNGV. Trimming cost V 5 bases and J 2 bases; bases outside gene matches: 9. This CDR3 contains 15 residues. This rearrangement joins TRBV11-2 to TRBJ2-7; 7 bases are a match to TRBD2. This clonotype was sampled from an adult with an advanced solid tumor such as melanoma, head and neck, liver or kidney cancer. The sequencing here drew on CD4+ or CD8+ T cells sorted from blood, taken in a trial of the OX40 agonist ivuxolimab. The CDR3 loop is CASSRTSDFTYEQYF. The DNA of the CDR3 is TGTGCCAGCAGCAGAACTAGCGACTTTACCTACGAGCAGTACTTC.